The 4 T cell receptor beta chains in this list originate from one sample, sequenced in a study of blood T cell repertoires in COVID-19. TCRdb's copy holds only in-frame clones and misses some; the assay was immunoSEQ multiplex PCR. The sample shows hundreds of thousands of clones, under 90% of them seen only once. Specimen: PBMCs or T cells enriched from blood (not recorded which). These receptors all come from a young man who had recovered from COVID-19.

The chain couples TRBV12-3 or TRBV12-4 to TRBJ2-1; D gene ambiguous. This CDR3 has 12 amino acids. V lost 2 bases, J lost 7 bases, and 6 bases lay in between. For the CDR3, the DNA is TGTGCCAGCAGTTTATTGAGAAATGAGCAGTTCTTC. The encoded protein is CASSLLRNEQFF.

This chain uses TRBV19 with TRBJ2-3; 9 bases line up with TRBD2. V shed 3 bases, J shed 2 bases, and the junction held 6 bases outside the gene matches. Germline V CDR1 and CDR2: LNHDA, SQIVND (reference sequence). CDR3 length: 16 residues. The CDR3 reads CASSILAGAVTDTQYF. In DNA form, the CDR3 reads TGTGCCAGTAGTATCTTAGCGGGAGCGGTCACAGATACGCAGTATTTT.

The chain carries TRBV5-1 and TRBJ1-1; D might be TRBD1 (5 bases). Germline V gene data show CDR1 as SGHRS and CDR2 as YFSETQ. This CDR3 is built from 15 residues. V lost 7 bases and J 0 bases, leaving 16 bases between the germline ends. The CDR3 DNA is TGCGCCAGCGGCATCATTCGGGGGGTGAACACTGAAGCTTTCTTT. Encoded protein: CASGIIRGVNTEAFF.

The chain has TRBV5-1 and TRBJ2-6; TRBD2 might be the D (5 bases). The CDR3 is 18 amino acids. Trimming took off 3 bases at V and 4 bases at J, with 20 bases between the two ends. Germline CDR1 SGHRS, CDR2 YFSETQ. The CDR3 here is CASSSSGNGARGANVLTF. The CDR3, as DNA: TGCGCCAGCAGCTCGTCGGGGAATGGAGCGCGAGGGGCCAACGTCCTGACTTTC.